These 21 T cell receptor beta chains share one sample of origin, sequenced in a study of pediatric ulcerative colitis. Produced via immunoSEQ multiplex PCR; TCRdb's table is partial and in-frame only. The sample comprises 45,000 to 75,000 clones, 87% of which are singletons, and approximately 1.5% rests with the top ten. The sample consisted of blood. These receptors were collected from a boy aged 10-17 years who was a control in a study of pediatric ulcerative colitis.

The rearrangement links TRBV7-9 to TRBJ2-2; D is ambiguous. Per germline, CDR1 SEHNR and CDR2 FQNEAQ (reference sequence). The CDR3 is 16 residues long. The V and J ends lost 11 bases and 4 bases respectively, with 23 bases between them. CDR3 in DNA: TGTGCCTCCTCTCCGGTGGTTGATATTCCCACCGGGGAGCTGTTTTTT. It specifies CASSPVVDIPTGELFF.

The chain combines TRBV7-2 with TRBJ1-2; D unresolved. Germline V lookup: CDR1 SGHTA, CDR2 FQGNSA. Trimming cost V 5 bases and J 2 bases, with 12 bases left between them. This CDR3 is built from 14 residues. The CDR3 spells CASSADMGNYGYTF. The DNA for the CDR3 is TGTGCCAGCAGCGCCGACATGGGAAACTATGGCTACACCTTC.

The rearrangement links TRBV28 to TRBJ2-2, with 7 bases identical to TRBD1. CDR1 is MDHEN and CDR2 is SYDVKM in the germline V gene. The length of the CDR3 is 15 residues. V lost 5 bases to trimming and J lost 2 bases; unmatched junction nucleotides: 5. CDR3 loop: CASSHRQGNTGELFF. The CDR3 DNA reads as TGTGCCAGCAGTCACCGACAGGGTAACACCGGGGAGCTGTTTTTT.

In DNA form, the CDR3 reads TGTGCCAGCAGCCAGGGGGCGGATTCCCGGGCTTTCTTT. Protein sequence: CASSQGADSRAFF. The chain has TRBV14 and TRBJ1-1; possible D gene TRBD1, 6 bases. V was shortened by 3 bases and J by 11 bases, with 16 bases between the two germline ends. Germline CDR1 SGHDN, CDR2 FVKESK. The CDR3 contains 13 residues. Full variable domain (missing parts from reference TRBV14 and TRBJ1-1): EAGVTQFPSHSVIEKGQTVTLRCDPISGHDNLYWYRRVMGKEIKFLLHFVKESKQDESGMPNNRFLAERTGGTYSTLKVQPAELEDSGVYFCASSQGADSRAFFGQGTRLTVV.

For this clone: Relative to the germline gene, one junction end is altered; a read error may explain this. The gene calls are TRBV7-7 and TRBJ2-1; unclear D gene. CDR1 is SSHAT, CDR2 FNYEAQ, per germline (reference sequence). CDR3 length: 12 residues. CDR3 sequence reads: CASSPNGDEQFF. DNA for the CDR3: TGTGCTAGCAGCCCAAATGGGGATGAGCAGTTCTTC.

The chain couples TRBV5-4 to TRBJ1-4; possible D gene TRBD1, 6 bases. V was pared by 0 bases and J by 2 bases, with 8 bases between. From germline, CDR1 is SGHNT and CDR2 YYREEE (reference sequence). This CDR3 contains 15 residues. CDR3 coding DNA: TGTGCCAGCAGCTTGGGCGGACAGACTAATGAAAAACTGTTTTTT. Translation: CASSLGGQTNEKLFF.

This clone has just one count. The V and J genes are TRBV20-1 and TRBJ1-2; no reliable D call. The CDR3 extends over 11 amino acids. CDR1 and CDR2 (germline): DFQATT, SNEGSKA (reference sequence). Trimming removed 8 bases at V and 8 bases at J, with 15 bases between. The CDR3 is CSRPEGEGYTF. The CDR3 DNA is TGCAGTCGACCCGAGGGTGAGGGCTACACCTTC.

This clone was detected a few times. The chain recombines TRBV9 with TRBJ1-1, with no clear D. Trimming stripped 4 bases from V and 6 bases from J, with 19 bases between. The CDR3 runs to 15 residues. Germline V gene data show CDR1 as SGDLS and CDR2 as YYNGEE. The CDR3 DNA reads TGTGCCAGCAGCCTCCGGGCCGAGACGGGAGCTGAAGCTTTCTTT. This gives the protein CASSLRAETGAEAFF.

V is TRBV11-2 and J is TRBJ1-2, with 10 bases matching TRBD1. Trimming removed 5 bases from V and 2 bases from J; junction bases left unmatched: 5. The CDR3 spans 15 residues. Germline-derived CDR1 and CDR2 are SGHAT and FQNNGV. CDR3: CASSPGQGENYGYTF. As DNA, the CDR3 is TGTGCCAGCAGCCCCGGACAGGGGGAAAACTATGGCTACACCTTC.

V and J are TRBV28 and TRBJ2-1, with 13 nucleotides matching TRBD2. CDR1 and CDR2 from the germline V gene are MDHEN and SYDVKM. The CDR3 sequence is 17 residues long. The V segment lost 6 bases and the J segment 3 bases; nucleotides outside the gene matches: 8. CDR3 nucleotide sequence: TGTGCCAGCAGCCCTCGGACTAGCGGGAGTTTCTACAATGAGCAGTTCTTC. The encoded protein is CASSPRTSGSFYNEQFF. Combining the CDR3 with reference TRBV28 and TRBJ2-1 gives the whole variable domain DVKVTQSSRYLVKRTGEKVFLECVQDMDHENMFWYRQDPGLGLRLIYFSYDVKMKEKGDIPEGYSVSREKKERFSLILESASTNQTSMYLCASSPRTSGSFYNEQFFGPGTRLTVL.

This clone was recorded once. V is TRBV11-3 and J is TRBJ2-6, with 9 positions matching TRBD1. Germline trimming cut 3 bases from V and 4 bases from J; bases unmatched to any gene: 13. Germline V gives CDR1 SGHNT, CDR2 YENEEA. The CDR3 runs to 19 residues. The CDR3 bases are TGTGCCAGCAGCTTGGGTATTCAACAGGGGGCGCCCGGGGCCAACGTCCTGACTTTC. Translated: CASSLGIQQGAPGANVLTF.

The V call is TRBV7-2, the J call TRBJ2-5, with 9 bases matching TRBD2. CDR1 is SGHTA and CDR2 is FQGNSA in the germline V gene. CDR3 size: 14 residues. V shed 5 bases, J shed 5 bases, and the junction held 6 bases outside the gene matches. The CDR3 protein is CASSRVAGVETQYF. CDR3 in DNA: TGTGCCAGCAGCCGAGTAGCGGGAGTGGAGACCCAGTACTTC.

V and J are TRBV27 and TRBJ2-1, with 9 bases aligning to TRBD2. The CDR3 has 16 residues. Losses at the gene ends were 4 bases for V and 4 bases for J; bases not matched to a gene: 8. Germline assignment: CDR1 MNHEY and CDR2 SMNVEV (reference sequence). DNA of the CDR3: TGTGCCAGCAGTTCCCCGACTAGCGGCAAGTACAATGAGCAGTTCTTC. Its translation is CASSSPTSGKYNEQFF.

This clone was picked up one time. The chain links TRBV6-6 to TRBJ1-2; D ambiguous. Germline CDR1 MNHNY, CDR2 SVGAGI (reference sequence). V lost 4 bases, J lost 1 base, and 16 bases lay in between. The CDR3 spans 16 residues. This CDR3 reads CASSLDGTTFNYGYTF. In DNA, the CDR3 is TGTGCCAGCAGTTTGGACGGAACCACCTTTAACTATGGCTACACCTTC.

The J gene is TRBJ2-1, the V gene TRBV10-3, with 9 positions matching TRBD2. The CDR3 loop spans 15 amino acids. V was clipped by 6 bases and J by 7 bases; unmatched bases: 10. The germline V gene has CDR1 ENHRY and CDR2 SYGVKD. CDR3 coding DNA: TGTGCCATCAGCGAAGAAGCGGGAGGTAGGAATGAGCAGTTCTTC. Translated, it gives CAISEEAGGRNEQFF.

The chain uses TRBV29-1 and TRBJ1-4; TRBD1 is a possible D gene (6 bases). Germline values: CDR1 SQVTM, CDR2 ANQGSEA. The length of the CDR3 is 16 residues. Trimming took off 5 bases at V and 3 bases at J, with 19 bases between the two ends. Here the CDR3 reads CSVPATGGSSNEKLFF. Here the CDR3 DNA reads TGCAGCGTTCCCGCGACAGGCGGGTCTTCTAATGAAAAACTGTTTTTT.

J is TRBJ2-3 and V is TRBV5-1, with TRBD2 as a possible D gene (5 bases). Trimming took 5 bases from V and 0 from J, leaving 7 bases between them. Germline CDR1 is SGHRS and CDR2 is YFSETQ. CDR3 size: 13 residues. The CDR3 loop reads CASSSDSTDTQYF. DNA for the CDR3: TGCGCCAGCAGTAGCGATAGCACAGATACGCAGTATTTT.

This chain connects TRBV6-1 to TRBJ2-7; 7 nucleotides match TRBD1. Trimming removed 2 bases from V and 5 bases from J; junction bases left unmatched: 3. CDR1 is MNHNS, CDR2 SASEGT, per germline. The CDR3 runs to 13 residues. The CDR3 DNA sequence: TGTGCCAGCAGTGAAAAGGGGGCCGACGAGCAGTACTTC. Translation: CASSEKGADEQYF.

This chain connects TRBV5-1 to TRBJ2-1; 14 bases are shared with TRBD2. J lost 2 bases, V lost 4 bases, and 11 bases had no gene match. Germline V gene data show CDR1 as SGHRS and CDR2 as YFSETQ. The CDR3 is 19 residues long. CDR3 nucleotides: TGCGCCAGCAGCATGGGACTAGCGGGAGCTATGGCCCCCTACAATGAGCAGTTCTTC. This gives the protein CASSMGLAGAMAPYNEQFF.

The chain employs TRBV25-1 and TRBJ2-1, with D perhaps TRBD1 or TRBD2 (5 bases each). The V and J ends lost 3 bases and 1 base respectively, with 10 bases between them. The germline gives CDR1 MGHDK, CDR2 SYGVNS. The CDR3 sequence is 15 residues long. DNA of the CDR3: TGTGCCAGCAGTGAGCGAGGGGCTTCCTACAATGAGCAGTTCTTC. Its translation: CASSERGASYNEQFF.

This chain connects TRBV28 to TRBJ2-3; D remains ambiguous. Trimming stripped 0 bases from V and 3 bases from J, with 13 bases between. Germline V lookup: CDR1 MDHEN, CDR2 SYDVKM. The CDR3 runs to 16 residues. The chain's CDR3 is CASSLWSGAGTDTQYF. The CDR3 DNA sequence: TGTGCCAGCAGTTTATGGTCAGGAGCCGGTACAGATACGCAGTATTTT.